This TCR beta chain came from a study of PD-1 blockade in classical Hodgkin lymphoma. Assay: immunoSEQ multiplex PCR; the TCRdb copy retains only in-frame clones and omits some. The sample shows some 24,000 clones, around three quarters of them seen only once. The time point was: cycle 4 day 1 (C4D1), after about 6 weeks of nivolumab. Each patient's relapse followed autologous stem cell transplantation, and brentuximab vedotin exposure varied. The origin of this receptor is a human donor with classical Hodgkin lymphoma. Material: peripheral blood mononuclear cells (PBMCs), obtained before the fourth cycle of nivolumab.

CDR3 loop: CSVGGGLSNYGYTF. The CDR3 coding sequence is TGCAGCGTTGGAGGTGGACTCTCCAACTATGGCTACACCTTC. This rearrangement joins TRBV29-1 to TRBJ1-2; D gene ambiguous. Germline V gene sequence: CDR1 SQVTM, CDR2 ANQGSEA. The CDR3 contains 14 residues. V gave up 4 bases and J gave up 2 bases, with 14 bases separating them.